A single TCR beta chain is shown here with its context. Method: immunoSEQ multiplex PCR; TCRdb's copy keeps in-frame clones and lacks some. The sample has 200,000 or so clones, 80% to 95% seen once; the top ten hold 0.9% to 1.1%. This CDR3 comprises 15 residues. With V trimmed by 5 bases and J by 2 bases, 9 bases remained unmatched. Germline CDR1 reads SGHAT; CDR2 reads FQNNGV. The entry originates in a study of T cell responses to AZD1222 COVID-19 vaccine. The origin of this receptor is an adult who received the AZD1222 COVID-19 vaccine. The specimen comprised peripheral blood, sampled 28 days after the second AZD1222 dose. The gene calls are TRBV11-2 and TRBJ2-7, with 7 positions matching TRBD1. CDR3 in amino acids: CASSIYRQGTYEQYF. The CDR3 DNA follows: TGTGCCAGCAGCATCTATCGACAGGGAACCTACGAGCAGTACTTC.